This T cell receptor beta chain was obtained from a study of cytomegalovirus exposure and HLA in healthy donors. Study-wide context: From roughly 180 million T cells, an earlier analysis saw approximately 110 million unique TCR beta sequences.

About this clone itself: Its antigen is unidentified.

This CDR3 spans 14 amino acids. The V gene lost 4 bases and the J gene lost 5 bases, with 14 bases spanning the gap. Germline-derived CDR1 and CDR2 are LGHNA and YSLEER. Primers for the PCR totalled 60 Vbeta and 13 Jbeta. Clones were read by immunoSEQ multiplex PCR, and TCRdb kept only the in-frame ones, dropping some. The sample has around 90,000 clones; 81% are singletons. General observations from the study: Specificity of three CMV-associated chains for CMV antigens was verified in vitro. In an earlier analysis, most TCR beta V segments were productive about 87% or about 30% of the time.

The material sequenced was PBMCs. The V and J genes are TRBV4-3 and TRBJ1-1; D possibly corresponds to TRBD1 (5 bases). The source of this sequence is a human donor in good health. The CDR3 DNA reads TGCGCCAGCAGCCGAATCACGAAGGGGACTGAAGCTTTCTTT. This translates into CASSRITKGTEAFF.